Sequencing of this T cell receptor (beta chain) was carried out in a study of CXCR3-negative and CXCR3-positive naive CD8 T cells. Findings and limits, study-wide: Compared with CXCR3-negative naive cells, CXCR3-positive naive cells showed more hydrophobic TRB CDR3s.

cDNA libraries for TRB were generated by 5' RACE incorporating UMI labels. One entry per CDR3 protein, without DNA, is what TCRdb gives after re-calling the 5' RACE reads. The sample table includes approximately 7,300 distinct CDR3 sequences. Triplicate sorts of 300,000 cells per CD8+ subset. Germline CDR1 is SGHAT and CDR2 is FQNNGV. This CDR3 spans 13 amino acids. Details on this clonotype: The target antigen is unknown.

The chain combines TRBV11-2 with TRBJ1-2. The source is a human donor in good health. Some clones in this sample may be carry-over from other donors' samples. Sequencing was performed on naive CXCR3+ CD8+ T cells from blood. Subset: CD45RO-CCR7+CD27+CD95- naive CD8+ T cells expressing CXCR3 (TNR3+). The CDR3 is CASSLETFYGYTF.